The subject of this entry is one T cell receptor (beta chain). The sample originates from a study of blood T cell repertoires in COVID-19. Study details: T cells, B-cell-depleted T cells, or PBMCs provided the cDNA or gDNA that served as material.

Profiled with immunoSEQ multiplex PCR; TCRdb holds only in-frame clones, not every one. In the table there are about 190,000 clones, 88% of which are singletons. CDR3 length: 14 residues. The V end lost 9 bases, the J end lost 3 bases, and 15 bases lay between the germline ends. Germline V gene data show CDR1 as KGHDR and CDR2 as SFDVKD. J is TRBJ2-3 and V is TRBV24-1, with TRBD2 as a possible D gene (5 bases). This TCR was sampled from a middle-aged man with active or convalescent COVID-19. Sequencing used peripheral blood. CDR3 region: CATSDSKLTDTQYF. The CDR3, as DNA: TGTGCCACCTCGGACTCGAAACTAACAGATACGCAGTATTTT.